Detailed here is one T cell receptor beta chain. Its antigen is not known. The V and J ends lost 4 bases and 10 bases respectively, with 23 bases between them. The CDR3 sequence is 17 residues long. Germline loops: CDR1 SGHTA, CDR2 FQGNSA. The record originates from a study of metastatic and nonmetastatic thyroid tumors. In the study overall: The study looked at repertoires side by side in blood and in tumor or nodule tissue from malignant and benign thyroid patients. Findings and caveats of the study: According to reports, the diversity of TCR beta was significantly higher in malignant thyroid tumors than in benign nodules, and this held in both blood and tumor samples.

TCRdb reassembled clones from the PCR reads with MiXCR. The data show 30,000 to 40,000 clones, less than 15% seen once. Thyroid surgery took place with no prior treatment in any patient. This TCR was recovered from a female donor with papillary thyroid cancer or a benign thyroid nodule (not recorded which). Some clones in this sample may be carry-over from other donors' samples. This sequence joins TRBV7-2 and TRBJ1-6; possible D gene TRBD1, 5 bases. Material: blood. Here the CDR3 DNA reads TGTGCCAGCAGCTCAGGCTTGGGACTTGGAGGATTGTCACCCCTCCACTTT. As protein: CASSSGLGLGGLSPLHF.